This entry describes one T cell receptor beta chain. The antigen this receptor binds is unknown. Within one base of it there is no much larger clone, and no base qualities were kept. Relative to germline, V is missing 4 bases and J is missing 1 base, with 10 bases of the junction outside any gene match. The CDR3 numbers 17 residues from cysteine through phenylalanine. Only the CDR3 region is kept as DNA, spanning 51 bases read in frame from base 1. The germline V gene provides CDR1 SGHTA and CDR2 FQGNSA. The CDR3 regions of human TCRbeta chains were subjected to immunosequencing. From the authors' description of their analysis: TCRs in the repertoires were matched against a reference library of SARS-CoV-2-specific TCRs that had been generated with the MIRA antigen-specificity platform. Breadth was defined as the fraction of unique TCRs that were SARS-CoV-2-associated. Depth was defined as the fraction of total T cells that were SARS-CoV-2-associated. Using the MIRA data, each spike-specific TCR was mapped to the spike region that the TCR reacts to and placed in a CD4 or CD8 class. Log10-transformed breadth and depth values were compared by one-way ANOVA with Sidak's multiple comparisons tests. The source is immuneACCESS, and TCRdb retained only in-frame sequences with V and J called. Part of the clones is not carried over; for the studies checked, unresolved V genes explain less than half of this, and the remainder is unexplained. V and J calls and clone size come straight from that table; D and trimming were deduced from the DNA. The sample table lists approximately 74,000 clones, nearly 90% of them with a count of one. In total, the top ten clones hold around 1.3% of the sample.

The time point label corresponds to: about 28 days (+/-7) after the second vaccine dose. AZD1222 recipients with second doses at about 4 weeks or about 12 weeks were pooled, because spike-specific TCR depth and breadth did not differ between schedules. Samples from vaccinated people were obtained from the UK trials COV001 and COV002, which included a single-blind randomized controlled phase 2/3 trial of AZD1222 (ChAdOx1 nCoV-19) in healthy adults. Trial participant PBMC samples were collected at day 0 and day 28 after the second dose for TCRbeta chain sequencing. The sample comes from a study of T cell responses to AZD1222 COVID-19 vaccine (dated by TCRdb to the early 2020s). In the study overall: A total of 233 trial participants underwent TCR sequencing, of whom some 200 had received two doses of AZD1222 and 26 had received two doses of the MenACWY control vaccine. Trial participants were enrolled by age into 18-55, 56-69 and 70-plus year subgroups, with 148, 28 and 57 TCR-sequenced participants respectively. What the study reported, not specific to this receptor: Because no samples from the day 14 peak response were available, repertoires could be characterized only after the peak T cell response. After two AZD1222 doses, both the breadth and the depth of spike-specific TCRs were significantly higher than at day 0 and than in MenACWY recipients. The whole spike protein was spanned by vaccine-associated CD4 TCRs, and dominant responses were seen in regions 160-218 and 743-854. Only five to seven AZD1222 recipients were SARS-CoV-2 seropositive at baseline, limiting conclusions about previously exposed vaccinees. In the small 56-69-year group, the increase in depth fell short of significance, most likely because of low power. Participants were mostly white British and included more females than males, and it was suggested by the authors that clonal diversity may have been underestimated. Reportedly, almost half of the unique spike-specific TCRs recognized epitopes lying outside the regions that are mutated in the B.1.351 and B.1.1.7 variants.

The sequence was collected from an adult who received the AZD1222 COVID-19 vaccine. The input for sequencing was peripheral blood, taken 28 days after the second AZD1222 dose. The V gene is TRBV7-2 and the J gene is TRBJ1-2, with 9 junctional bases fitting TRBD1. The CDR3 region: CASSSRTGDLFNYGYTF. The nucleotides read TGTGCCAGCAGCTCCAGGACAGGGGACTTATTTAACTATGGCTACACCTTC.